These 16 T cell receptor beta chains share one sample of origin, sequenced in a study of T cells in Graves' hyperthyroidism and ophthalmopathy. Template material for amplifying TCR beta CDR3 regions consisted of RNA transcripts. The primer set for the first-round RT-PCR of the TCR CDR3 was HTBI. In TCRdb, the multiplex PCR reads were re-called with MiXCR into one record per CDR3 protein. Seen here are hundreds of thousands of distinct CDR3 sequences, just over 45% observed once, and the top ten hold about 7.8%. The sequenced sample was peripheral blood or thyroid tissue (not recorded which). Every receptor here comes from a young woman with Graves' hyperthyroidism.

This clonotype was picked up many times. This chain joins TRBV10-2 and TRBJ1-5; 8 bases are shared with TRBD1. This CDR3 has 15 amino acids. CDR1 and CDR2 (germline): WSHSY, SAAADI. The junction had 4 bases not matched to a gene; V was cut back by 6 bases and J by 0 bases. CDR3 region: CASRDRGFSNQPQHF. For the CDR3, the DNA is TGCGCCAGCAGAGACAGGGGCTTTAGCAATCAGCCCCAGCATTTT.

The chain combines TRBV10-3 with TRBJ1-1; D is undetermined. The germline CDR1 and CDR2 sequences are ENHRY and SYGVKD. V gave up 10 bases and J gave up 4 bases, with 22 bases separating them. The CDR3 totals 15 residues. The CDR3 DNA is TGTGCCAGCCAAGATCTTTCCCGGGAGGTCACTGAAGCTTTCTTT. This translates into CASQDLSREVTEAFF.

Only one count was recorded for this clonotype. V usage is TRBV10-3 and J usage is TRBJ1-1; 7 nucleotides align to TRBD1. Trimming at V came to 10 bases and at J to 6 bases, leaving 17 bases not matched to a gene. The length of the CDR3 is 15 residues. CDR1 and CDR2 from the germline V gene are ENHRY and SYGVKD. The CDR3 protein is CASSHVDRVGSEAFF. DNA of the CDR3: TGTGCCAGCAGCCATGTCGACAGGGTCGGGTCTGAAGCTTTCTTT.

This clonotype has just a few counts. The chain couples TRBV19 to TRBJ2-5; D is possibly TRBD2 (6 bases). The CDR3 runs to 15 residues. The V end was cut by 6 bases, the J end by 5 bases, with 19 bases between. CDR1 is LNHDA, CDR2 SQIVND, per germline (reference sequence). The CDR3 region is CASSQMASVWETQYF. Written as DNA, the CDR3 is TGTGCCAGTAGCCAAATGGCTAGCGTGTGGGAGACCCAGTACTTC.

The rearrangement joins TRBV6-1 to TRBJ2-7; 8 bases fit TRBD2. V lost 6 bases and J lost 9; bases outside the gene matches: 19. Per the germline V gene, CDR1 is MNHNS and CDR2 is SASEGT. The CDR3 runs 16 residues. This CDR3 reads CASREDSGTRDGGQYF. DNA for the CDR3: TGTGCCAGCAGGGAGGACTCCGGGACTAGAGACGGGGGGCAGTACTTC.

Many counts were recorded for this clonotype. The chain joins TRBV7-9 to TRBJ1-2; D gene uncertain. Trimming stripped 8 bases from V and 0 bases from J, with 10 bases between. In germline, CDR1 is SEHNR, CDR2 FQNEAQ (reference sequence). This CDR3 comprises 13 residues. CDR3 loop: CASSPTANYGYTF. The CDR3 DNA sequence: TGTGCCAGCTCACCGACCGCTAACTATGGCTACACCTTC. The full variable domain, completed using reference TRBV7-9 and TRBJ1-2, is DTGVSQNPRHKITKRGQNVTFRCDPISEHNRLYWYRQTLGQGPEFLTYFQNEAQLEKSRLLSDRFSAERPKGSFSTLEIQRTEQGDSAMYLCASSPTANYGYTFGSGTRLTVV.

Points on this clonotype: A read error may account for a junction end that differs from germline. The rearrangement joins TRBV10-3 to TRBJ2-2, with D perhaps being TRBD1 or TRBD2 (5 bases each). Germline values: CDR1 ENHRY, CDR2 SYGVKD. This CDR3 spans 16 amino acids. The CDR3 nucleotides are TGTGCCAGCAGTTACCTTGGGGGATCGGACACCGGGGAGCTGTTTTTT. It yields the protein CASSYLGGSDTGELFF.

CDR3 region: CASSEDSGNEKLFF. CDR3 bases: TGTGCCAGCAGTGAAGACAGTGGTAATGAAAAACTGTTTTTT. The genes are TRBV2 and TRBJ1-4; D is ambiguous. CDR1 SNHLY and CDR2 FYNNEI come from the germline V gene. This CDR3 is built from 14 residues. V lost 1 base, J lost 4 bases, and 7 bases lay in between. The whole variable domain, remainder taken from reference TRBV2 and TRBJ1-4, is EPEVTQTPSHQVTQMGQEVILRCVPISNHLYFYWYRQILGQKVEFLVSFYNNEISEKSEIFDDQFSVERPDGSNFTLKIRSTKLEDSAMYFCASSEDSGNEKLFFGSGTQLSVL.

This clonotype was found many times. V usage is TRBV2 and J usage is TRBJ1-5; D call uncertain. Germline loops: CDR1 SNHLY, CDR2 FYNNEI. This CDR3 has 14 amino acids. V was clipped by 6 bases and J by 2 bases, with 11 bases between them. This chain's CDR3 is CASRVTGGNQPQHF. The DNA of the CDR3 is TGTGCCAGCAGGGTCACCGGGGGCAATCAGCCCCAGCATTTT.

This clonotype was observed many times. The chain combines TRBV25-1 with TRBJ2-5; D might be TRBD1 (5 bases). Germline V gene lookup returns CDR1 MGHDK and CDR2 SYGVNS. Trimming stripped 1 base from V and 2 bases from J, with 14 bases between. The CDR3 covers 16 residues. The CDR3 coding sequence is TGTGCCAGCAGTGAATCGTTTATCGCAGGGCAAGAGACCCAGTACTTC. Its protein product is CASSESFIAGQETQYF.

A note on this clonotype: One junction end does not reproduce the germline sequence, and a read error may be involved. V usage is TRBV7-2 and J usage is TRBJ1-1, with D possibly being TRBD1 (5 bases). Germline V gives CDR1 SGHTA, CDR2 FQGNSA. This CDR3 spans 14 amino acids. CDR3 residues: CASSSGLANTEAFF. The CDR3 DNA follows: TGCGCCAGCAGCTCGGGACTGGCGAACACTGAAGCTTTCTTT.

This clonotype was seen a single time. The chain carries TRBV12-3 or TRBV12-4 and TRBJ1-1; the D is unclear. The CDR3 is made up of 14 amino acids. V dropped 6 bases and J dropped 3 bases, with 14 bases sitting between them. CDR3 sequence: CASSQYSGDTEAFF. The CDR3 DNA reads TGTGCCAGCAGCCAGTACTCCGGGGACACTGAAGCTTTCTTT.

In this sample, this clonotype turned up many times. The J gene is TRBJ1-5, the V gene TRBV29-1; 8 bases map to TRBD1. The CDR3 is 14 amino acids. The V and J ends lost 6 bases and 7 bases, in that order; junction bases with no gene match: 11. CDR1 is SQVTM, CDR2 ANQGSEA, per germline. CDR3 loop: CSVAIDRGGQPQHF. The CDR3 DNA reads as TGCAGCGTCGCCATCGACAGGGGAGGCCAGCCCCAGCATTTT. The whole variable domain, filled in from reference TRBV29-1 and TRBJ1-5, reads SAVISQKPSRDICQRGTSLTIQCQVDSQVTMMFWYRQQPGQSLTLIATANQGSEATYESGFVIDKFPISRPNLTFSTLTVSNMSPEDSSIYLCSVAIDRGGQPQHFGDGTRLSIL.

This clonotype was detected ten times or more. This chain uses TRBV7-2 with TRBJ2-2; no definite D call. Trimming pared 0 bases from V and 12 bases from J, leaving 11 bases between. This CDR3 has 13 residues. Germline V CDR1 and CDR2: SGHTA, FQGNSA. DNA for the CDR3: TGTGCCAGCAGCTTAGCCGGTTTACCGAAGCTGTTTTTT. It is translated as CASSLAGLPKLFF.

Concerning this clonotype itself: This CDR3 fails to terminate in the conserved phenylalanine or tryptophan, so it likely reflects a read error. The chain joins TRBV7-9 to TRBJ1-1; no firm D call. Trimming left V 1 base short and J 3 bases short, with 6 bases between. Looked up from germline, CDR1 is SEHNR and CDR2 is FQNEAQ (reference sequence). The CDR3 contains 13 residues. CDR3 DNA: TGTGCCAGCAGCTTAGGGACGGACACTGAAGCTTTCCTT. It is translated as CASSLGTDTEAFL.

The chain recombines TRBV10-1 with TRBJ2-1; D is undetermined. The CDR3 covers 11 residues. The germline gives CDR1 WNHNN, CDR2 SYGVQD (reference sequence). With 3 bases removed from V and 5 bases from J, the gap between germline ends came to 2 bases. Here the CDR3 DNA reads TGCGCCAGCAGTGATAACAATGAGCAGTTCTTC. Its protein product is CASSDNNEQFF.